This passage covers 21 T cell receptor beta chains from one sample sequenced in a study of early T cells in non-severe SARS-CoV-2 infection (dated by TCRdb to the early 2020s). The method behind the library was 5' RACE. TCRdb names NextSeq 500 as the instrument used. The public reads were run again by TCRdb, first through fastp at Q25 and then through MiXCR, and only productive beta chains were kept. All rows with the same CDR3 protein become a single entry with the most common DNA and genes. The sample yields roughly 41,000 distinct CDR3 sequences; 5.4% were counted once. The ten largest clones represent roughly 5.2% of the sample. The sequenced sample was whole blood, obtained at baseline. Source of these receptors: an adult who was a healthcare worker with PCR-confirmed SARS-CoV-2 infection or an uninfected control (not recorded which).

A few counts support this clonotype. The J gene is TRBJ2-6, the V gene TRBV2; no clear D gene. This CDR3 is built from 15 residues. Trimming took 2 bases from V and 0 from J, leaving 5 bases between them. Per the germline V gene, CDR1 is SNHLY and CDR2 is FYNNEI. The CDR3 is CASSERISGANVLTF. CDR3 nucleotides: TGTGCCAGCAGTGAACGAATCTCTGGGGCCAACGTCCTGACTTTC.

This clonotype was seen only a few times. V is TRBV6-6 and J is TRBJ2-1, with TRBD2 matching 7 bases. Germline V lookup: CDR1 MNHNY, CDR2 SVGAGI (reference sequence). This CDR3 has 15 residues. V shed 10 bases, J shed 7 bases, and the junction held 16 bases outside the gene matches. The CDR3 DNA follows: TGTGCCACCGAAAAGGGCGGGAGCCTGGAGAATGAGCAGTTCTTC. Translation gives CATEKGGSLENEQFF.

This clonotype was counted once. The chain joins TRBV20-1 to TRBJ1-6; TRBD1 matches at 7 bases. The length of the CDR3 is 15 residues. The junction had 13 bases not matched to a gene; V was cut back by 6 bases and J by 8 bases. Germline CDR1 DFQATT, CDR2 SNEGSKA (reference sequence). Here the CDR3 DNA reads TGCAGTGCCTACCGGCGGGGACAGCAGGATTCACCCCTCCACTTT. This encodes CSAYRRGQQDSPLHF.

A few counts support this clonotype. The V call is TRBV12-3 or TRBV12-4, the J call TRBJ1-5, with D uncertain. CDR3 length equals 11 residues. The V end lost 3 bases, the J end lost 6 bases, and 3 bases lay between the germline ends. This CDR3 is CASSFSQPQHF. The CDR3 DNA is TGTGCCAGCAGTTTCAGTCAGCCCCAGCATTTT.

This clonotype was counted only a few times. This chain joins TRBV30 and TRBJ1-1; 8 positions match TRBD1. The CDR3 is made up of 15 amino acids. The ends lost 0 bases at V and 5 bases at J; junction bases unmatched: 8. Germline CDR1 is GTSNPN and CDR2 is SVGIG (reference sequence). The CDR3 nucleotides read TGTGCCTGGAGTGTACCTACAGGGGGTAAGACTGAAGCTTTCTTT. It translates to CAWSVPTGGKTEAFF.

This clonotype was recorded many times. This chain links TRBV5-1 with TRBJ2-2; D perhaps matches TRBD2 (6 bases). V gave up 1 base and J gave up 5 bases, with 9 bases separating them. From germline, CDR1 is SGHRS and CDR2 YFSETQ. The CDR3 spans 14 residues. The CDR3 nucleotides are TGCGCCAGCAGCTTGCGGAGGGGTACCGGGGAGCTGTTTTTT. It translates to CASSLRRGTGELFF.

This clonotype appeared a few times. The rearrangement uses TRBV4-1 and TRBJ2-7; maybe TRBD2 (5 bases). CDR1 is MGHRA and CDR2 is YSYEKL in the germline V gene. V was trimmed by 5 bases and J by 3 bases, leaving 14 bases between them. The CDR3 spans 14 residues. The CDR3 DNA reads as TGCGCCAGCAGCGCCACTAGAGGCTTCTACGAGCAGTACTTC. Translation gives CASSATRGFYEQYF.

By sample share, this clonotype is medium-sized (0.01 to 0.1%). V and J are TRBV6-4 and TRBJ2-1, with D possibly matching TRBD1 (5 bases). CDR3 length equals 13 residues. Deletions cut 3 bases from V and 2 bases from J, with 5 bases between. The germline V gene has CDR1 MRHNA and CDR2 SNTAGT. CDR3 residues: CASSEDTYNEQFF. The DNA of the CDR3 is TGTGCCAGCAGTGAGGACACCTACAATGAGCAGTTCTTC.

This clonotype was seen more than once but under ten times. This sequence joins TRBV6-6 and TRBJ2-3, with D perhaps TRBD2 (5 bases). In germline, CDR1 is MNHNY, CDR2 SVGAGI (reference sequence). This CDR3 region has 13 residues. V lost 5 bases and J lost 6, with 12 bases in between. CDR3 region: CASSAGSSDTQYF. The CDR3 DNA is TGTGCCAGCAGTGCTGGGAGCTCCGATACGCAGTATTTT.

In this sample, this clonotype turned up many times. The chain joins TRBV7-2 to TRBJ2-7; 7 nucleotides line up with TRBD2. The germline V gene has CDR1 SGHTA and CDR2 FQGNSA. Trimming at V came to 5 bases and at J to 0 bases, leaving 1 base not matched to a gene. The length of the CDR3 is 13 residues. This chain's CDR3 is CASSRGDSYEQYF. As DNA, the CDR3 is TGTGCCAGCAGCCGGGGGGACTCCTACGAGCAGTACTTC.

This clonotype was recorded many times. The V gene is TRBV15, the J gene TRBJ2-1, with 10 positions matching TRBD1. Germline CDR1 is LNHNV and CDR2 is YYDKDF (reference sequence). V was clipped by 1 base and J by 9 bases; unmatched bases: 9. CDR3 length equals 16 residues. CDR3 loop: CATSRGGDRGLVEQFF. The CDR3 bases are TGTGCCACCAGCAGAGGAGGGGACAGGGGCCTTGTTGAGCAGTTCTTC.

This clonotype occurred many times. The CDR3 loop reads CASTTIVYNEQFF. The CDR3 bases are TGTGCCAGCACCACAATCGTCTACAATGAGCAGTTCTTC. The V gene is TRBV7-9, the J gene TRBJ2-1, with D unclear. Germline lookup yields CDR1 SEHNR and CDR2 FQNEAQ (reference sequence). The CDR3 has 13 residues. The V and J ends lost 7 bases and 3 bases respectively, with 10 bases between them.

Within the sample, this clonotype is medium-sized. V and J are TRBV21-1 and TRBJ2-1; the listed D gene, TRBD2, was not tested against the DNA. TRBV21-1 has pseudogene status. CDR3 length: 15 amino acids. Written as DNA, the CDR3 is TGTGCCAGCAGCATGGCGGCGGGAGGGCCCAATGAGCAGTTCTTC. Amino acids: CASSMAAGGPNEQFF.

The chain is built from TRBV5-1 and TRBJ1-2; D is perhaps TRBD1 (5 bases). V dropped 0 bases and J dropped 8 bases, with 17 bases sitting between them. The germline CDR1 and CDR2 sequences are SGHRS and YFSETQ. The CDR3 covers 15 residues. The CDR3 spells CASSLALGGQGGYTF. Written as DNA, the CDR3 is TGCGCCAGCAGCTTGGCTCTTGGAGGACAAGGGGGCTACACCTTC. The complete variable domain, with remaining parts taken from reference TRBV5-1 and TRBJ1-2, reads KAGVTQTPRYLIKTRGQQVTLSCSPISGHRSVSWYQQTPGQGLQFLFEYFSETQRNKGNFPGRFSGRQFSNSRSEMNVSTLELGDSALYLCASSLALGGQGGYTFGSGTRLTVV.

The sample holds many counts of this clonotype. The gene calls are TRBV20-1 and TRBJ2-1; D is possibly TRBD1 or TRBD2 (6 bases each). Deletions cut 5 bases from V and 9 bases from J, with 11 bases between. This CDR3 is 11 amino acids long. Germline loops: CDR1 DFQATT, CDR2 SNEGSKA (reference sequence). The CDR3 sequence: CSASGAVEQFF. The CDR3 nucleotides read TGCAGTGCTTCGGGGGCGGTTGAGCAGTTCTTC.

In its sample, this clonotype was seen many times. This chain links TRBV12-3 or TRBV12-4 with TRBJ1-2; D is unresolved. Trimming left V 5 bases short and J 7 bases short, with 8 bases between. This CDR3 is 11 amino acids long. This chain's CDR3 is CASSPWPGYTF. Here the CDR3 DNA reads TGTGCCAGCAGTCCCTGGCCTGGCTACACCTTC.

The V call is TRBV28, the J call TRBJ2-7; possibly TRBD2 for D (6 bases). Trimming pared 5 bases from V and 2 bases from J, leaving 13 bases between. Germline lookup yields CDR1 MDHEN and CDR2 SYDVKM. The CDR3 runs to 14 residues. CDR3 amino acids: CASSPRLGTYEQYF. The CDR3 DNA sequence: TGTGCCAGCAGTCCCCGACTAGGTACCTACGAGCAGTACTTC.

The sample holds many counts of this clonotype. The chain recombines TRBV2 with TRBJ2-7; D remains ambiguous. V shed 5 bases and J shed 2 bases, with 10 bases lying between them. Germline V lookup: CDR1 SNHLY, CDR2 FYNNEI. The CDR3 loop spans 13 amino acids. The DNA of the CDR3 is TGTGCCAGCAGTATACAGCCGGCCTACGAGCAGTACTTC. Protein sequence: CASSIQPAYEQYF.

The chain couples TRBV20-1 to TRBJ2-7; 9 bases align to TRBD2. V was pared by 3 bases and J by 0 bases, with 3 bases of the junction left unmatched. Per germline, CDR1 DFQATT and CDR2 SNEGSKA (reference sequence). CDR3 length: 14 residues. CDR3 protein: CSASRLADSYEQYF. In DNA form, the CDR3 reads TGCAGTGCTAGCAGACTAGCGGACTCCTACGAGCAGTACTTC.

This clonotype occurred many times. The chain has TRBV7-9 and TRBJ1-6, with D unclear. The CDR3 is made up of 15 amino acids. CDR1 and CDR2 (germline): SEHNR, FQNEAQ (reference sequence). Trimming took off 2 bases at V and 10 bases at J, with 15 bases between the two ends. CDR3 in amino acids: CASSLPEESGSPLHF. CDR3 DNA sequence: TGTGCCAGCAGCTTACCTGAGGAGTCTGGCTCACCCCTCCACTTT.

This clonotype was counted many times. V usage is TRBV7-3 and J usage is TRBJ2-2, with D hard to call. This CDR3 spans 13 amino acids. Germline CDR1 is SGHTA and CDR2 is FQGTGA. V was pared by 5 bases and J by 5 bases, with 9 bases between. The CDR3 region is CASSPARTGELFF. The CDR3 nucleotides read TGTGCCAGCAGCCCCGCTAGGACCGGGGAGCTGTTTTTT.